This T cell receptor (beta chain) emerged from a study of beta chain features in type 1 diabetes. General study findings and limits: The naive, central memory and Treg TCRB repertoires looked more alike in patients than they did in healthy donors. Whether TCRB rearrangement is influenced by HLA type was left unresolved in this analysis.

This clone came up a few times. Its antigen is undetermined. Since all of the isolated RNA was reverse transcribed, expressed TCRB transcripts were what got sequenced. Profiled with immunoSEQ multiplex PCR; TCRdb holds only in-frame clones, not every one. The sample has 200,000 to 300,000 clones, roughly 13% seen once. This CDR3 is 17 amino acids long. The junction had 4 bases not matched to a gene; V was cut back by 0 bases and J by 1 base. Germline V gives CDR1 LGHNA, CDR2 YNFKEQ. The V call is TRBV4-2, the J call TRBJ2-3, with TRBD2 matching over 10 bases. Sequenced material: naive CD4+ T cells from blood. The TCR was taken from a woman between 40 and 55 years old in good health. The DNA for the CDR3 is TGTGCCAGCAGCCAAGAGGTGCTAGCGGGGGGCACAGATACGCAGTATTTT. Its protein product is CASSQEVLAGGTDTQYF.